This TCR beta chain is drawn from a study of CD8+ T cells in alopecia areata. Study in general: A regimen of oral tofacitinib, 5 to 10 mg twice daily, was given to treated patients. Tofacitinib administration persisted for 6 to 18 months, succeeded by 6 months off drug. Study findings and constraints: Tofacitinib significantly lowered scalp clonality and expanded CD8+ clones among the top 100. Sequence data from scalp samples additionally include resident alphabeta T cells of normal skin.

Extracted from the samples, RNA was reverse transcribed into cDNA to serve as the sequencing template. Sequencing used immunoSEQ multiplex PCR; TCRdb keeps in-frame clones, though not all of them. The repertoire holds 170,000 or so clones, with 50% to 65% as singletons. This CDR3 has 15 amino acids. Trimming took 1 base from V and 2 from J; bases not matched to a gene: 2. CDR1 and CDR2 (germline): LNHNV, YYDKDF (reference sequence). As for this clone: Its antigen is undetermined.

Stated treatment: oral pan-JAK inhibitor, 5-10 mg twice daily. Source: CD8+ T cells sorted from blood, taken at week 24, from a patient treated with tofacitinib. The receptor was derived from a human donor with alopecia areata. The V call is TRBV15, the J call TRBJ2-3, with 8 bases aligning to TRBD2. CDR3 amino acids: CATSRAGGATDTQYF. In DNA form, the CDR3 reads TGTGCCACCAGCAGAGCGGGGGGGGCCACAGATACGCAGTATTTT.